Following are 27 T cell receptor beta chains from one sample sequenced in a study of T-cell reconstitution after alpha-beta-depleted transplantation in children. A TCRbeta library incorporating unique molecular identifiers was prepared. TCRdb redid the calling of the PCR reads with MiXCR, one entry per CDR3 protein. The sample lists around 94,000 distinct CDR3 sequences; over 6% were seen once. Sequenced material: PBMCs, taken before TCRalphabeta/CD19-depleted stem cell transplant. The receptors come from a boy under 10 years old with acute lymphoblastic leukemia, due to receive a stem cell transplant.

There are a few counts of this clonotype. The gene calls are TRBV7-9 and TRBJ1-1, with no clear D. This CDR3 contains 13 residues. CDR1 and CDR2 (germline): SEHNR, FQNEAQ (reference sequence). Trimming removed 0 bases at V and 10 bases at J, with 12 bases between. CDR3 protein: CASSLARTPPAFF. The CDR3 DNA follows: TGTGCCAGCAGCTTAGCGAGAACCCCCCCAGCTTTCTTT.

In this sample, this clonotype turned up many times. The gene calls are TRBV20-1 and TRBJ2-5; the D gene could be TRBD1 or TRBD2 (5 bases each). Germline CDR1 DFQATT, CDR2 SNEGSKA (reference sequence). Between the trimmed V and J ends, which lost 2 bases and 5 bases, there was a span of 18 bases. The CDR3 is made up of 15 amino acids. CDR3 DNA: TGCAGTGCTAGAAGGCCAGCGGTCGACAGTGAGACCCAGTACTTC. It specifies CSARRPAVDSETQYF.

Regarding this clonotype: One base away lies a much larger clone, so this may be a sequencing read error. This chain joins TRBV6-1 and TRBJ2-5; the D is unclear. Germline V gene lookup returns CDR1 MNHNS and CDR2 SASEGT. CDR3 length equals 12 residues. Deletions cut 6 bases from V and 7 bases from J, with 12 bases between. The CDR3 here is CASSPTKGTQYF. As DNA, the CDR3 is TGTGCCAGCAGCCCAACAAAGGGGACCCAGTACTTC.

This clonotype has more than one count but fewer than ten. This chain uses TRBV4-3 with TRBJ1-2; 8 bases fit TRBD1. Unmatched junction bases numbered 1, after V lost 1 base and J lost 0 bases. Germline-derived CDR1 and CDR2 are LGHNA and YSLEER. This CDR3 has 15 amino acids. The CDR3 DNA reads TGCGCCAGCAGCCAAGCGGACAGGGCTAACTATGGCTACACCTTC. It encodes CASSQADRANYGYTF.

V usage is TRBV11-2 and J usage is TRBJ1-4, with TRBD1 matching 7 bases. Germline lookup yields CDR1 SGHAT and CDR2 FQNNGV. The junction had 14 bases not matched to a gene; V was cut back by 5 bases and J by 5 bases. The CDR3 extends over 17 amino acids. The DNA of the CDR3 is TGTGCCAGCAGCCCAGGGGGTTCCTGGGCTTCAAATGAAAAACTGTTTTTT. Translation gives CASSPGGSWASNEKLFF.

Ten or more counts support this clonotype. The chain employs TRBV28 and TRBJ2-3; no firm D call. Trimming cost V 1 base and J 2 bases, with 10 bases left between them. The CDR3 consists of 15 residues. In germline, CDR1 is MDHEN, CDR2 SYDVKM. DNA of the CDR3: TGTGCCAGCAGTTTATCGGGCCAAAACACAGATACGCAGTATTTT. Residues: CASSLSGQNTDTQYF.

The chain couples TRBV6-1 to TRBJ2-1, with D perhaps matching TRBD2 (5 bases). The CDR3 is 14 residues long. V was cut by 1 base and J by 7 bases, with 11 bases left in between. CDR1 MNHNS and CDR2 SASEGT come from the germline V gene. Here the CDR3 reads CASSEGARLNEQFF. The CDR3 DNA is TGTGCCAGCAGTGAAGGGGCCCGACTAAATGAGCAGTTCTTC.

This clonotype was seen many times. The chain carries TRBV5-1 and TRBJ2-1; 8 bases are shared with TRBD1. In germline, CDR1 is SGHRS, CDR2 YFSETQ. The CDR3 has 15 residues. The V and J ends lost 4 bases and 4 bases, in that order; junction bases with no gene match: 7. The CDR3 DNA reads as TGCGCCAGCAGCCTGACAGGGGAAGGATACAATGAGCAGTTCTTC. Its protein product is CASSLTGEGYNEQFF.

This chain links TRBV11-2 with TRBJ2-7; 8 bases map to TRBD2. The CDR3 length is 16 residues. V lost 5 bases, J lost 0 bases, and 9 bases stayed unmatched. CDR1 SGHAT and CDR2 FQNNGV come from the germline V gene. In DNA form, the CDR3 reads TGTGCCAGCAGCATGACAACTAGCGGCCTCTCCTACGAGCAGTACTTC. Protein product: CASSMTTSGLSYEQYF.

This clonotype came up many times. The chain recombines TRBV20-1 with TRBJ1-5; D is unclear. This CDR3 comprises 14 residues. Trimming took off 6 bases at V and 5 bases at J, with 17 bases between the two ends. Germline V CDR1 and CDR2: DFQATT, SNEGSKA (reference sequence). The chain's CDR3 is CSAPLPRGDQPQHF. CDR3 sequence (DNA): TGCAGTGCGCCTCTGCCCCGGGGAGATCAGCCCCAGCATTTT.

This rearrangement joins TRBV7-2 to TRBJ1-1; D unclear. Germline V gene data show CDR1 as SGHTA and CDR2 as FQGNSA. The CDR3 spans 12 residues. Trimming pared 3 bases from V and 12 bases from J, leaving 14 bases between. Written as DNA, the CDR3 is TGTGCCAGCAGCTTCGCGAGGTCTGGGTCTTTCTTT. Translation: CASSFARSGSFF.

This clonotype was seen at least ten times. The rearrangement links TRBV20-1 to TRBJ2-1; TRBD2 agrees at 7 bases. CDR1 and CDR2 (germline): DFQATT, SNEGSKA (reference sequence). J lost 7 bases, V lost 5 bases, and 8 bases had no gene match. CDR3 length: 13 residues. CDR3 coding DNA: TGCAGTGCTGGCCGGGGAGGGAGGAATGAGCAGTTCTTC. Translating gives CSAGRGGRNEQFF.

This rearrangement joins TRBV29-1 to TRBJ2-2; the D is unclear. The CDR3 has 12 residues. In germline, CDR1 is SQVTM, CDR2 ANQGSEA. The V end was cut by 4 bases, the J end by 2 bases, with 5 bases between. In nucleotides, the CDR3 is TGCAGCGTTGGCCATAACACCGGGGAGCTGTTTTTT. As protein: CSVGHNTGELFF.

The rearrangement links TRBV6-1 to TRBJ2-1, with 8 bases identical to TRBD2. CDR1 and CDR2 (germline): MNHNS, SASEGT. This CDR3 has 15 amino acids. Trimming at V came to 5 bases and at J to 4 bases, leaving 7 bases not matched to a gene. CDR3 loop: CASSLTGGRYNEQFF. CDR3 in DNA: TGTGCCAGCAGTCTAACGGGGGGGCGGTACAATGAGCAGTTCTTC.

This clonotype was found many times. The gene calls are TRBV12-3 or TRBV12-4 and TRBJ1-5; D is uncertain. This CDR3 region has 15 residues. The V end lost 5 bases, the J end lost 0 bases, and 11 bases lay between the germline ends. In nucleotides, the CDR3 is TGTGCCAGCAGTCAACACAGCGTTAGCAATCAGCCCCAGCATTTT. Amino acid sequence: CASSQHSVSNQPQHF.

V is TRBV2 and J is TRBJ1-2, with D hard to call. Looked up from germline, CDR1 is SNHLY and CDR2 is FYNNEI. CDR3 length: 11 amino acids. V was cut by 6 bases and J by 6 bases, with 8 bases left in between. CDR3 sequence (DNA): TGTGCCAGCAGGGGCGGTGATGGCTACACCTTC. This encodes CASRGGDGYTF.

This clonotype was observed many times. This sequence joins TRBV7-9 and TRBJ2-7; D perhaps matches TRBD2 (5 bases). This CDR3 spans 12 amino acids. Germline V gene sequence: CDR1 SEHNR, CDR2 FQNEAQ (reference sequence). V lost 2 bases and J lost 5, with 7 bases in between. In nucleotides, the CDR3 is TGTGCCAGCAGCTTATCAGCGGACGAGCAGTACTTC. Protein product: CASSLSADEQYF.

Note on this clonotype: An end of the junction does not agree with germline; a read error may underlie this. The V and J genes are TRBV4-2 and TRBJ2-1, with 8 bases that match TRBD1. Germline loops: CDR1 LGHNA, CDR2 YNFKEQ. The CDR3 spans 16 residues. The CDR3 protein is CASSLLGLGQGNDQFF. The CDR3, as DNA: TGTGCCAGCAGCCTTTTAGGCCTTGGACAGGGCAATGATCAGTTCTTC.

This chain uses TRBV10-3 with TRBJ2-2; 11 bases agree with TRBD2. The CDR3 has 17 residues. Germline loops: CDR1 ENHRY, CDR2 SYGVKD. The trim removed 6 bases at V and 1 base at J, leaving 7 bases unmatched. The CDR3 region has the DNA TGTGCCATCAGCCCTATTAGCGGGGGGGAGAACACCGGGGAGCTGTTTTTT. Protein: CAISPISGGENTGELFF.

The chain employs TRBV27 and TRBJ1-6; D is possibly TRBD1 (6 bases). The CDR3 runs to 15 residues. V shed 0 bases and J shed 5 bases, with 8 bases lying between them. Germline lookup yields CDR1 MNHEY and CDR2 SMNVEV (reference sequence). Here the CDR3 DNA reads TGTGCCAGCAGTTTATCCCAGGGGAATAATTCACCCCTCCACTTT. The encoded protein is CASSLSQGNNSPLHF.

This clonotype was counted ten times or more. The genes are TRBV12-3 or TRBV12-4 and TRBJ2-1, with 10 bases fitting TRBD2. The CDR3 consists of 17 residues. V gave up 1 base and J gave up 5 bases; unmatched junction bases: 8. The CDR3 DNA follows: TGTGCCAGCAGTTTAGTGAGCGGGGGGGCTCGGCACAATGAGCAGTTCTTC. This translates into CASSLVSGGARHNEQFF.

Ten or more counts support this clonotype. DNA of the CDR3: TGTGCCAGTAGTATTACACAGCATAGCAATCAGCCCCAGCATTTT. This sequence encodes CASSITQHSNQPQHF. V usage is TRBV19 and J usage is TRBJ1-5; D unresolved. This CDR3 contains 15 residues. Germline V lookup: CDR1 LNHDA, CDR2 SQIVND (reference sequence). The V end lost 3 bases, the J end lost 0 bases, and 9 bases lay between the germline ends.

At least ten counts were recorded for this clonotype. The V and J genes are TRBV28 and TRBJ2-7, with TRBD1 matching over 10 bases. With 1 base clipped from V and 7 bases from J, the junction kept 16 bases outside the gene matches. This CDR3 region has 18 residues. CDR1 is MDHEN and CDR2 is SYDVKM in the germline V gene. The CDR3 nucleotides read TGTGCCAGCAGTTTATATGGGTGGGGACAGGGGCGCCCCGGGGAGCAGTACTTC. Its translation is CASSLYGWGQGRPGEQYF.

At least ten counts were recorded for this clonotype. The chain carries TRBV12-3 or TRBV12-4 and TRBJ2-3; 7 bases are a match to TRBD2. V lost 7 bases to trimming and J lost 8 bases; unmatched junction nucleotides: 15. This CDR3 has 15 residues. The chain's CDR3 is CASTSTTSAGVTQYF. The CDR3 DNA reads TGTGCCAGCACCTCCACTACTAGTGCGGGGGTTACGCAGTATTTT.

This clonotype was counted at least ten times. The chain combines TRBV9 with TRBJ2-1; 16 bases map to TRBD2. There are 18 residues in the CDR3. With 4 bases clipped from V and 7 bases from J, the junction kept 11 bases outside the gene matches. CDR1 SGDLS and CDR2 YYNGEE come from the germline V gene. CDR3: CASSPGTSGGAGSNEQFF. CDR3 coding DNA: TGTGCCAGCAGCCCCGGGACTAGCGGGGGGGCCGGGTCGAATGAGCAGTTCTTC.

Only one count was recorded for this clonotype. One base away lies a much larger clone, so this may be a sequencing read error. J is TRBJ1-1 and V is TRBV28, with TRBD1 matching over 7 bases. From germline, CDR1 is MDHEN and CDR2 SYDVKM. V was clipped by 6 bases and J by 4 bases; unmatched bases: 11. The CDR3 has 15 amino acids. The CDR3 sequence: CASRPKQGSFTEAFF. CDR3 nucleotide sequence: TGTGCCAGCAGACCCAAACAGGGGAGTTTCACTGAAGCTTTCTTT.

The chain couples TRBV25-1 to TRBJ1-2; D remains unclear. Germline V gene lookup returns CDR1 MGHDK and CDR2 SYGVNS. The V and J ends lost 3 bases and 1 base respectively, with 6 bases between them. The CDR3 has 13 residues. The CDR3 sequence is CASSEGSNYGYTF. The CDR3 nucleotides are TGTGCCAGCAGTGAGGGCAGTAACTATGGCTACACCTTC.